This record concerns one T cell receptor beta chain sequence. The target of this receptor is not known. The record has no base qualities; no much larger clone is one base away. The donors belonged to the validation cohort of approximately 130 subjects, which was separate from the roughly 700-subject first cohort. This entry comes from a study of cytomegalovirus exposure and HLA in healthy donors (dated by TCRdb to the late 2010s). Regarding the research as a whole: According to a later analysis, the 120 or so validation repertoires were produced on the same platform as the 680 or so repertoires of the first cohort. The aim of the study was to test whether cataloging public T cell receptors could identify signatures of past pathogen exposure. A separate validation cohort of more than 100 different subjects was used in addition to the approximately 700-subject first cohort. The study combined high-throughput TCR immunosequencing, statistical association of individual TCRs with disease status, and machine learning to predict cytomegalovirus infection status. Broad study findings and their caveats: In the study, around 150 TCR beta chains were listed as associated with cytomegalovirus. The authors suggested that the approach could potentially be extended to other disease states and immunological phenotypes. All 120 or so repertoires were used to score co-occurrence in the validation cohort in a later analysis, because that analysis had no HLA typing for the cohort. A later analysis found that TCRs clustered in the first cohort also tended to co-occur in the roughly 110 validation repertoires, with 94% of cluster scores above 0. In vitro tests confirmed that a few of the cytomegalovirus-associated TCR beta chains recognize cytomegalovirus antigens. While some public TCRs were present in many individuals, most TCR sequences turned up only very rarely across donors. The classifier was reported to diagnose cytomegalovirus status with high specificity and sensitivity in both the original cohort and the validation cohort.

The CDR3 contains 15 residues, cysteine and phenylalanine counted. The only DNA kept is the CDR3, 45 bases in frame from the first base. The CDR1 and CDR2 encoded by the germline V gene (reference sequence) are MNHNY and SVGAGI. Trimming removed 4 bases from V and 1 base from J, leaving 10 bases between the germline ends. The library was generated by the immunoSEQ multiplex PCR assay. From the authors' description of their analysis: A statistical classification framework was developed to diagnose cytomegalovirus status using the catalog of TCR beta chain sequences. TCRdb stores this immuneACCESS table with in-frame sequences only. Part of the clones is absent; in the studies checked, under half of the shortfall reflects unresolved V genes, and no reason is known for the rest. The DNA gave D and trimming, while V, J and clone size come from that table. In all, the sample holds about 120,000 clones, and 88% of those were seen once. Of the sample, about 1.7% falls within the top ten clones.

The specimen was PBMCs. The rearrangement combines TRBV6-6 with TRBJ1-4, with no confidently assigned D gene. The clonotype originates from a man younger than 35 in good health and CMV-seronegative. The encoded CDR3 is CASSFRRRTNEKLFF. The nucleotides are TGTGCCAGCAGTTTCCGACGGAGAACTAATGAAAAACTGTTTTTT.